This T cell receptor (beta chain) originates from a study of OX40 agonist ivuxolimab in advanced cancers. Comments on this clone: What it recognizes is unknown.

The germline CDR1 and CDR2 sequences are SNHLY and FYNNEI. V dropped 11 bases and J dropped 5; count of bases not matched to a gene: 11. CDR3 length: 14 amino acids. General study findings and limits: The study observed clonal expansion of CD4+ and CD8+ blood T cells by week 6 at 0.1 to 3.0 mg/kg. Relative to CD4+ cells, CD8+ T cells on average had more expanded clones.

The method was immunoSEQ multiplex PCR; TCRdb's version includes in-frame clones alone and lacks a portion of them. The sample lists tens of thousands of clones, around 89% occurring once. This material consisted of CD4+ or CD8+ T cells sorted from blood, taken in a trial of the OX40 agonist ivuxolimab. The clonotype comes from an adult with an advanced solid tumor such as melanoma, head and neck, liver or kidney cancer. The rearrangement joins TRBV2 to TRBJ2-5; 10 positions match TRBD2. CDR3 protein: CAAARAGGRETQYF. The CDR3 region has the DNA TGTGCCGCCGCGAGAGCGGGGGGGCGGGAGACCCAGTACTTC.